Below are 29 T cell receptor beta chains sequenced from a single sample in a study of T cells in Graves' hyperthyroidism and ophthalmopathy. Using RNA transcripts as the source, TCR beta CDR3 regions were amplified. The HTBI primer set drove a first-round RT-PCR of the TCR CDR3. MiXCR, run by TCRdb on the multiplex PCR reads, gives a single entry per CDR3 protein. The repertoire holds about 270,000 distinct CDR3 sequences, with roughly 22% as singletons. The sample taken for sequencing was blood. These receptor sequences come from a man aged 25-40 years with Graves' ophthalmopathy.

The chain carries TRBV7-9 and TRBJ2-3, with 8 bases matching TRBD1. Germline CDR1 and CDR2: SEHNR and FQNEAQ (reference sequence). The CDR3 extends over 19 amino acids. The V gene end was trimmed by 5 bases and the J gene end by 3 bases; junction bases not matched to a gene: 19. CDR3 amino acids: CASSAEDRALLRGTDTQYF. The DNA for the CDR3 is TGTGCCAGCAGCGCCGAGGACAGGGCCTTATTGAGGGGAACAGATACGCAGTATTTT.

This clonotype has just a few counts. The chain links TRBV19 to TRBJ2-1; perhaps TRBD2 as D (6 bases). Germline V CDR1 and CDR2: LNHDA, SQIVND (reference sequence). V was trimmed by 6 bases and J by 0 bases, leaving 15 bases between them. The CDR3 length is 16 residues. The CDR3 sequence is CASREGSGSSYNEQFF. The DNA of the CDR3 is TGTGCCAGTAGGGAGGGAAGCGGAAGCTCCTACAATGAGCAGTTCTTC.

V is TRBV9 and J is TRBJ2-5, with 8 positions matching TRBD2. The CDR3 is 14 amino acids. Trimming removed 4 bases from V and 5 bases from J; junction bases left unmatched: 7. Germline V lookup: CDR1 SGDLS, CDR2 YYNGEE. CDR3 residues: CASSTEAGDETQYF. The DNA for the CDR3 is TGTGCCAGCAGCACGGAAGCGGGAGATGAGACCCAGTACTTC.

This chain's CDR3 is CASSLVAGFGANVLTF. CDR3 bases: TGCGCCAGCAGCTTGGTAGCAGGGTTCGGGGCCAACGTCCTGACTTTC. The V and J genes are TRBV5-1 and TRBJ2-6; D is possibly TRBD1 (5 bases). The CDR3 consists of 16 residues. Germline CDR1 and CDR2: SGHRS and YFSETQ. The V and J ends lost 0 bases and 4 bases respectively, with 11 bases between them.

The gene calls are TRBV28 and TRBJ2-1; D remains ambiguous. The CDR3 sequence is 11 residues long. Per the germline V gene, CDR1 is MDHEN and CDR2 is SYDVKM. With 2 bases removed from V and 10 bases from J, the gap between germline ends came to 6 bases. As DNA, the CDR3 is TGTGCCAGCAGTTTAAGGAAGGAGCAGTTCTTC. Amino acid sequence: CASSLRKEQFF.

The chain employs TRBV19 and TRBJ2-5; the D gene could be TRBD1 or TRBD2 (5 bases each). The CDR3 runs to 11 residues. V lost 10 bases and J 3 bases, leaving 9 bases between the germline ends. Germline V lookup: CDR1 LNHDA, CDR2 SQIVND (reference sequence). CDR3 in amino acids: CATGGEETQYF. The CDR3 DNA follows: TGTGCCACTGGGGGAGAAGAGACCCAGTACTTC.

This rearrangement joins TRBV7-2 to TRBJ2-6, with 7 bases lining up with TRBD1. J was trimmed by 4 bases and V by 0 bases; bases with no gene match: 6. CDR3 length: 17 amino acids. Germline CDR1 is SGHTA and CDR2 is FQGNSA. CDR3 bases: TGTGCCAGCAGCTTAGCGCTGACAGGGTACGGGGCCAACGTCCTGACTTTC. Residues: CASSLALTGYGANVLTF.

This clonotype showed up many times. The chain couples TRBV28 to TRBJ2-3; weak D call: TRBD1 (6 bases). Trimming took off 5 bases at V and 3 bases at J, with 12 bases between the two ends. Germline V CDR1 and CDR2: MDHEN, SYDVKM. The CDR3 totals 14 residues. This CDR3 reads CASSLQGWTDTQYF. The CDR3 DNA reads as TGTGCCAGCAGTCTTCAGGGGTGGACAGATACGCAGTATTTT.

This clonotype appeared many times. The V call is TRBV2, the J call TRBJ2-5; 7 bases fit TRBD1. Trimming cost V 8 bases and J 2 bases; bases outside gene matches: 8. In germline, CDR1 is SNHLY, CDR2 FYNNEI. The length of the CDR3 is 14 residues. The CDR3 DNA is TGTGCCAGCGAGGGGAACAGGGGACAAGAGACCCAGTACTTC. It translates to CASEGNRGQETQYF.

J is TRBJ2-5 and V is TRBV30, with 12 bases that match TRBD1. J was trimmed by 7 bases and V by 3 bases; bases with no gene match: 6. Germline V gives CDR1 GTSNPN, CDR2 SVGIG (reference sequence). This CDR3 spans 14 amino acids. As DNA, the CDR3 is TGTGCCTGGAGGGGACAGGGGGCTTCAGGGACCCAGTACTTC. This gives the protein CAWRGQGASGTQYF.

The CDR3: CAWSVPPAGSSYNEQFF. CDR3 DNA: TGTGCCTGGAGTGTACCCCCTGCGGGAAGCTCCTACAATGAGCAGTTCTTC. The V call is TRBV30, the J call TRBJ2-1; the D gene is possibly TRBD2 (6 bases). Per germline, CDR1 GTSNPN and CDR2 SVGIG (reference sequence). The CDR3 extends over 17 amino acids. The V and J ends lost 0 bases and 0 bases respectively, with 15 bases between them.

This chain joins TRBV18 and TRBJ1-1; D is perhaps TRBD1 (5 bases). Germline CDR1 KGHSH, CDR2 LQKENI. With 4 bases removed from V and 5 bases from J, the gap between germline ends came to 20 bases. The CDR3 totals 16 residues. CDR3 loop: CASSRTVDTPRTEAFF. The CDR3 DNA reads as TGTGCCAGCTCACGAACGGTGGACACTCCGCGGACTGAAGCTTTCTTT. The full variable domain, rest sourced from reference TRBV18 and TRBJ1-1, is NAGVMQNPRHLVRRRGQEARLRCSPMKGHSHVYWYRQLPEEGLKFMVYLQKENIIDESGMPKERFSAEFPKEGPSILRIQQVVRGDSAAYFCASSRTVDTPRTEAFFGQGTRLTVV.

This clonotype was seen a few times. The J gene is TRBJ2-3, the V gene TRBV5-1, with 9 bases identical to TRBD2. The J segment lost 0 bases and the V segment lost 1 base, leaving 12 bases of the junction unmatched. The V gene's germline CDR1 is SGHRS and CDR2 YFSETQ. The CDR3 is 19 amino acids. CDR3 nucleotide sequence: TGCGCCAGCAGCTTGACCCATCTGGCTAGCGGGATCAGCACAGATACGCAGTATTTT. This encodes CASSLTHLASGISTDTQYF.

This clonotype occurred many times. The rearrangement uses TRBV29-1 and TRBJ1-6; the match to TRBD1 covers 8 bases. The junction had 6 bases not matched to a gene; V was cut back by 5 bases and J by 9 bases. In germline, CDR1 is SQVTM, CDR2 ANQGSEA. The length of the CDR3 is 13 residues. CDR3 amino acids: CSVLQGAGSPLHF. CDR3 nucleotide sequence: TGCAGCGTTCTGCAGGGGGCGGGTTCACCCCTCCACTTT.

This clonotype was found many times. This rearrangement joins TRBV27 to TRBJ2-3; a possible D gene is TRBD2 (5 bases). The V gene's germline CDR1 is MNHEY and CDR2 SMNVEV (reference sequence). Trimming removed 5 bases at V and 4 bases at J, with 13 bases between. The CDR3 length is 14 residues. The CDR3, as DNA: TGTGCCAGCAGTCCAGGACTGATCCCAGATACGCAGTATTTT. This encodes CASSPGLIPDTQYF.

This clonotype has a handful of counts. J is TRBJ1-5 and V is TRBV7-8, with D unclear. Deletions cut 4 bases from V and 4 bases from J, with 11 bases between. CDR3 length equals 14 residues. The germline CDR1 and CDR2 sequences are SGHVS and FQNEAQ. The CDR3 sequence: CASSSYTANQPQHF. For the CDR3, the DNA is TGTGCCAGCAGCTCTTACACGGCGAATCAGCCCCAGCATTTT.

V gene TRBV7-9 combines with J gene TRBJ2-7; possibly TRBD2 for D (7 bases). Germline loops: CDR1 SEHNR, CDR2 FQNEAQ (reference sequence). Trimming removed 11 bases at V and 6 bases at J, with 17 bases between. CDR3 size: 12 residues. CDR3 sequence: CAGGGGPIEQYF. The CDR3 region has the DNA TGTGCCGGAGGGGGAGGGCCGATCGAGCAGTACTTC.

The sample holds one count of this clonotype. The rearrangement uses TRBV11-3 and TRBJ1-4; the D is unclear. The ends were cut back, 5 bases at V and 4 bases at J, with 17 bases in the middle. Germline V CDR1 and CDR2: SGHNT, YENEEA. This CDR3 spans 16 amino acids. CDR3 protein: CASSPSYDRDNEKLFF. The CDR3 coding sequence is TGTGCCAGCAGCCCCTCTTACGACCGAGATAATGAAAAACTGTTTTTT. Combining the CDR3 with reference TRBV11-3 and TRBJ1-4 gives the whole variable domain EAGVVQSPRYKIIEKKQPVAFWCNPISGHNTLYWYLQNLGQGPELLIRYENEEAVDDSQLPKDRFSAERLKGVDSTLKIQPAELGDSAVYLCASSPSYDRDNEKLFFGSGTQLSVL.

This clonotype was seen many times. The chain is built from TRBV9 and TRBJ1-1; D perhaps matches TRBD1 (6 bases). CDR3 length: 14 residues. Germline lookup yields CDR1 SGDLS and CDR2 YYNGEE. V was pared by 3 bases and J by 0 bases, with 9 bases between. CDR3 sequence: CASSGGQLNTEAFF. The CDR3 DNA is TGTGCCAGCAGCGGCGGACAGCTGAACACTGAAGCTTTCTTT.

CDR3 residues: CASSHQQGYEQYF. As DNA, the CDR3 is TGTGCCAGCAGCCACCAACAGGGTTACGAGCAGTACTTC. The gene calls are TRBV7-3 and TRBJ2-7; weak D call: TRBD1 (6 bases). The CDR3 has 13 amino acids. The V end lost 5 bases, the J end lost 4 bases, and 12 bases lay between the germline ends. Germline V gene lookup returns CDR1 SGHTA and CDR2 FQGTGA.

This clonotype was seen a handful of times. The genes are TRBV2 and TRBJ1-5; possible D gene TRBD1, 5 bases. The CDR3 length is 17 residues. The germline V and J ends were trimmed by 2 bases and 1 base, with 15 bases remaining between them. CDR1 is SNHLY, CDR2 FYNNEI, per germline. The CDR3 sequence is CASSESGLPWSNQPQHF. The CDR3 DNA reads as TGTGCCAGCAGTGAATCGGGACTACCTTGGAGCAATCAGCCCCAGCATTTT.

V gene TRBV6-1 combines with J gene TRBJ1-5; D is unclear. V lost 6 bases and J 1 base, leaving 13 bases between the germline ends. The CDR3 is 15 amino acids. CDR1 is MNHNS, CDR2 SASEGT, per germline. DNA of the CDR3: TGTGCCAGCAGGCCACGGGAAGGGAGCAATCAGCCCCAGCATTTT. Protein product: CASRPREGSNQPQHF.

This clonotype was seen ten or more times. The rearrangement uses TRBV7-8 and TRBJ2-3; 9 bases line up with TRBD2. Germline V gene sequence: CDR1 SGHVS, CDR2 FQNEAQ. CDR3 length equals 16 residues. J lost 5 bases, V lost 1 base, and 7 bases had no gene match. The CDR3 DNA is TGTGCCAGCAGCTTAGAAGTTAGCGGGAGACGAGATACGCAGTATTTT. It encodes CASSLEVSGRRDTQYF. Together with reference TRBV7-8 and TRBJ2-3, the CDR3 gives the full variable domain: GAGVSQSPRYKVAKRGQDVALRCDPISGHVSLFWYQQALGQGPEFLTYFQNEAQLDKSGLPSDRFFAERPEGSVSTLKIQRTQQEDSAVYLCASSLEVSGRRDTQYFGPGTRLTVL.

This chain links TRBV2 with TRBJ2-7; TRBD1 matches at 8 bases. The V gene end was trimmed by 6 bases and the J gene end by 3 bases; junction bases not matched to a gene: 7. The CDR3 extends over 14 amino acids. The germline V gene has CDR1 SNHLY and CDR2 FYNNEI. The CDR3 here is CASRARTGIYEQYF. CDR3 in DNA: TGTGCCAGCAGAGCCCGGACAGGGATCTACGAGCAGTACTTC.

There are a few counts of this clonotype. The V and J genes are TRBV6-2 or TRBV6-3 and TRBJ2-7; maybe TRBD1 (5 bases). The CDR3 is made up of 14 amino acids. The germline V gene encodes CDR1 MNHEY and CDR2 SVGEGT. Trimming took 6 bases from V and 3 from J, leaving 15 bases between them. The DNA of the CDR3 is TGTGCCAGCAGACCGATGGGGCCCATCTACGAGCAGTACTTC. Protein product: CASRPMGPIYEQYF.

The CDR3 loop reads CASSGTGGLVTQYF. Written as DNA, the CDR3 is TGTGCCAGCAGTGGGACAGGGGGCTTGGTGACCCAGTACTTC. The rearrangement links TRBV28 to TRBJ2-5, with 12 bases identical to TRBD1. Germline V lookup: CDR1 MDHEN, CDR2 SYDVKM. J lost 7 bases, V lost 5 bases, and 5 bases had no gene match. This CDR3 spans 14 amino acids. The full variable domain, in which reference TRBV28 and TRBJ2-5 provide the parts outside the CDR3, is DVKVTQSSRYLVKRTGEKVFLECVQDMDHENMFWYRQDPGLGLRLIYFSYDVKMKEKGDIPEGYSVSREKKERFSLILESASTNQTSMYLCASSGTGGLVTQYFGPGTRLLVL.

This clonotype was seen at least ten times. The chain recombines TRBV20-1 with TRBJ2-1; the D call may be TRBD1 or TRBD2 (5 bases each). V was trimmed by 6 bases and J by 4 bases, leaving 19 bases between them. The germline CDR1 and CDR2 sequences are DFQATT and SNEGSKA (reference sequence). The CDR3 covers 15 residues. The CDR3 protein is CSALTGGVGYNEQFF. The CDR3 DNA sequence: TGCAGTGCCCTAACTGGGGGTGTGGGTTACAATGAGCAGTTCTTC.

The J gene is TRBJ2-5, the V gene TRBV28, with unresolved D. The CDR3 contains 13 residues. Trimming pared 7 bases from V and 3 bases from J, leaving 12 bases between. Germline V gene sequence: CDR1 MDHEN, CDR2 SYDVKM. CDR3 nucleotides: TGTGCCAGCACGAGCAGTATAGAAGAGACCCAGTACTTC. It is translated as CASTSSIEETQYF.

This chain connects TRBV24-1 to TRBJ2-1; D unclear. This CDR3 is built from 14 residues. V was cut by 3 bases and J by 8 bases, with 13 bases left in between. Per the germline V gene, CDR1 is KGHDR and CDR2 is SFDVKD. CDR3 residues: CATSDPESGDEQFF. The CDR3 nucleotides are TGTGCCACCAGTGATCCTGAGTCAGGCGATGAGCAGTTCTTC.